The clone carrying this TCR beta chain was recorded only once. Its antigen is still unknown. This specimen belongs to a study of T cells in pancreatic ductal adenocarcinoma. Study-wide points: Compared with tumor, blood showed more total productive templates and roughly 8-fold more clonotypes. Results skew toward the minority of patients with early-stage disease. No significant tumor-blood clonality difference; means were about 0.11 and 0.072. Enrichment of CD45RO+ effector over naive T cells in tumors may bias clonality.

Sequencing was performed with immunoSEQ multiplex PCR; in TCRdb, only in-frame clones are kept and a portion is missing. In the table there are around 100,000 clones, 90% to 95% of which are singletons. The selected patients with pancreatic ductal adenocarcinoma had surgery but no neoadjuvant therapy. The V gene lost 2 bases and the J gene lost 1 base, with 5 bases spanning the gap. The CDR3 covers 14 residues. Germline V gene sequence: CDR1 MNHNS, CDR2 SASEGT. This sequence was found in a human donor with pancreatic ductal adenocarcinoma. Specimen: PBMCs. The chain is built from TRBV6-1 and TRBJ1-4; unclear D gene. CDR3 coding DNA: TGTGCCAGCAGTGAACGGGAAACTAATGAAAAACTGTTTTTT. It yields the protein CASSERETNEKLFF.